The 21 T cell receptor beta chains given below trace back to one sample, sequenced in a study of shared clonotypes between healthy human individuals. Naive CD8 cells, CD45RO-negative and positively selected for CCR7, excluded terminally differentiated effector memory CD45RA+ cells. TCRdb keeps only in-frame clones here, not all; method: immunoSEQ multiplex PCR. The data contain under 700,000 clones, roughly 95% of them singletons. The sequenced material came from naive CD8+ T cells sorted from blood. These receptors were obtained from a woman younger than 45 in good health.

V usage is TRBV19 and J usage is TRBJ2-5; maybe TRBD1 (7 bases). Per the germline V gene, CDR1 is LNHDA and CDR2 is SQIVND (reference sequence). V was pared by 5 bases and J by 0 bases, with 16 bases between. This CDR3 is 16 amino acids long. In DNA, the CDR3 is TGTGCCAGTAGTCCCGCCGGAGGGGGCTACCAAGAGACCCAGTACTTC. Protein: CASSPAGGGYQETQYF.

The chain uses TRBV6-5 and TRBJ2-3; weak D call: TRBD1 (6 bases). The CDR3 totals 14 residues. Germline-derived CDR1 and CDR2 are MNHEY and SVGAGI. V was clipped by 2 bases and J by 2 bases, with 8 bases between them. The CDR3 loop is CASSYGGPTDTQYF. Written as DNA, the CDR3 is TGTGCCAGCAGTTACGGGGGCCCCACAGATACGCAGTATTTT.

The chain joins TRBV5-1 to TRBJ2-1; no reliable D call. This CDR3 has 14 residues. Trimming removed 4 bases from V and 2 bases from J, with 10 bases in between. Germline V gene sequence: CDR1 SGHRS, CDR2 YFSETQ. The CDR3 loop is CASSQDGAYNEQFF. The CDR3 region has the DNA TGCGCCAGCAGCCAGGATGGGGCCTACAATGAGCAGTTCTTC.

This clone was seen only once. The chain links TRBV5-1 to TRBJ2-5; TRBD1 agrees at 8 bases. Germline CDR1 SGHRS, CDR2 YFSETQ. The CDR3 covers 16 residues. With 7 bases clipped from V and 5 bases from J, the junction kept 16 bases outside the gene matches. Here the CDR3 reads CASSLNLDRGRETQYF. As DNA, the CDR3 is TGCGCCAGCTCCCTTAACCTAGACAGGGGCCGGGAGACCCAGTACTTC.

The chain employs TRBV29-1 and TRBJ2-7; either TRBD1 or TRBD2 may supply D (5 bases each). The CDR3 is made up of 13 amino acids. CDR1 is SQVTM, CDR2 ANQGSEA, per germline. V was clipped by 4 bases and J by 0 bases, with 10 bases between them. The CDR3 reads CSVGDRSSYEQYF. In DNA, the CDR3 is TGCAGCGTTGGGGACCGAAGCTCCTACGAGCAGTACTTC.

Points on this clone: The germline gene is not matched at one end of the junction; a read error may be the cause. V gene TRBV2 combines with J gene TRBJ1-3; D remains unclear. CDR1 is SNHLY and CDR2 is FYNNEI in the germline V gene. The CDR3 contains 14 residues. In DNA, the CDR3 is TGTGCCAGCTGTGAGGAGAACTCTGGAAACACCATATATTTT. The encoded protein is CASCEENSGNTIYF.

V gene TRBV5-6 combines with J gene TRBJ2-7, with D uncertain. Trimming stripped 4 bases from V and 6 bases from J, with 11 bases between. The CDR3 sequence is 12 residues long. Per germline, CDR1 SGHDT and CDR2 YYEEEE. The CDR3 loop is CASSHGTSEQYF. The CDR3 nucleotides are TGTGCCAGCAGCCATGGTACTTCCGAGCAGTACTTC.

This clone appeared a few times. This chain joins TRBV9 and TRBJ1-1; D gene ambiguous. Trimming stripped 3 bases from V and 2 bases from J, with 11 bases between. The CDR3 has 14 amino acids. Germline lookup yields CDR1 SGDLS and CDR2 YYNGEE. CDR3 DNA sequence: TGTGCCAGCAGCGCCAACGGGTTCAACACTGAAGCTTTCTTT. This sequence encodes CASSANGFNTEAFF.

The chain employs TRBV27 and TRBJ1-5, with 10 bases matching TRBD1. This CDR3 spans 15 amino acids. J was trimmed by 6 bases and V by 5 bases; bases with no gene match: 7. Germline CDR1 and CDR2: MNHEY and SMNVEV (reference sequence). The CDR3 here is CASSPGTGAGQPQHF. Written as DNA, the CDR3 is TGTGCCAGCAGTCCCGGGACAGGGGCCGGTCAGCCCCAGCATTTT.

As DNA, the CDR3 is TGTGCCAGCAGCGTTTCTAGCGGGAGGATCAACGAGCAGTACTTC. Translated, it gives CASSVSSGRINEQYF. V and J are TRBV7-9 and TRBJ2-7, with 11 bases lining up with TRBD2. Losses at the gene ends were 5 bases for V and 5 bases for J; bases not matched to a gene: 8. Germline V gene data show CDR1 as SEHNR and CDR2 as FQNEAQ (reference sequence). This CDR3 region has 15 residues.

This rearrangement joins TRBV4-2 to TRBJ2-5; tentatively, D is TRBD1 or TRBD2 (6 bases each). V shed 1 base and J shed 1 base, with 22 bases lying between them. The CDR3 is 19 amino acids. Germline V gene lookup returns CDR1 LGHNA and CDR2 YNFKEQ. The CDR3 DNA reads TGTGCCAGCAGCCAAGCACTTATTCAGGGGCGGGGCTCCCAAGAGACCCAGTACTTC. Translating gives CASSQALIQGRGSQETQYF.

Note on this clone: Other DNA sequences within the sample encode an identical CDR3. This rearrangement joins TRBV19 to TRBJ1-1; 7 bases match TRBD1. This CDR3 spans 12 amino acids. J was trimmed by 5 bases and V by 6 bases; bases with no gene match: 3. Germline CDR1 LNHDA, CDR2 SQIVND (reference sequence). Here the CDR3 reads CASSLDRTEAFF. In DNA form, the CDR3 reads TGTGCCAGTAGCTTGGACAGGACTGAAGCTTTCTTT.

This chain connects TRBV28 to TRBJ2-4; no definite D call. Germline CDR1 is MDHEN and CDR2 is SYDVKM. V lost 5 bases to trimming and J lost 5 bases, with 13 bases between them. This CDR3 is 14 amino acids long. The CDR3 coding sequence is TGTGCCAGCAGTCCCATCCCGCTCGAAAACATTCAGTACTTC. Amino acids: CASSPIPLENIQYF.

This rearrangement joins TRBV7-9 to TRBJ2-7, with TRBD2 matching over 10 bases. The CDR3 covers 14 residues. The junction had 5 bases not matched to a gene; V was cut back by 6 bases and J by 3 bases. Germline assignment: CDR1 SEHNR and CDR2 FQNEAQ (reference sequence). The CDR3 reads CASSKREGFYEQYF. The CDR3 coding sequence is TGTGCCAGCAGTAAGCGGGAGGGATTCTACGAGCAGTACTTC.

This chain uses TRBV2 with TRBJ2-5; no reliable D call. CDR3 length: 15 residues. CDR1 is SNHLY and CDR2 is FYNNEI in the germline V gene. V was pared by 3 bases and J by 4 bases, with 15 bases between. CDR3 sequence: CASSDPPGWVETQYF. The CDR3 coding sequence is TGTGCCAGCAGTGACCCCCCCGGTTGGGTAGAGACCCAGTACTTC. The whole variable domain, filled in from reference TRBV2 and TRBJ2-5, reads EPEVTQTPSHQVTQMGQEVILRCVPISNHLYFYWYRQILGQKVEFLVSFYNNEISEKSEIFDDQFSVERPDGSNFTLKIRSTKLEDSAMYFCASSDPPGWVETQYFGPGTRLLVL.

The V and J genes are TRBV4-2 and TRBJ2-1; D could derive from TRBD1 or TRBD2 (5 bases each). Per the germline V gene, CDR1 is LGHNA and CDR2 is YNFKEQ. V gave up 5 bases and J gave up 4 bases, with 18 bases separating them. This CDR3 region has 16 residues. The CDR3 is CASSSHFGDGYNEQFF. The CDR3 DNA follows: TGTGCCAGCAGCTCTCACTTTGGGGACGGTTACAATGAGCAGTTCTTC.

This chain connects TRBV5-5 to TRBJ1-5; 8 bases match TRBD1. Germline V gives CDR1 SGHKS, CDR2 YYEKEE (reference sequence). J lost 7 bases, V lost 4 bases, and 4 bases had no gene match. The CDR3 is made up of 13 amino acids. CDR3 region: CASSPTGEQPQHF. The CDR3 nucleotides are TGTGCCAGCAGCCCGACAGGGGAACAGCCCCAGCATTTT.

This clone is a singleton in its sample. The chain joins TRBV4-2 to TRBJ1-4; 11 bases are shared with TRBD1. This CDR3 has 17 amino acids. Germline loops: CDR1 LGHNA, CDR2 YNFKEQ. The V and J ends lost 0 bases and 6 bases, in that order; junction bases with no gene match: 6. CDR3 amino acids: CASSQEVGGQGDEKLFF. The CDR3 nucleotides read TGTGCCAGCAGCCAAGAAGTTGGGGGACAGGGGGATGAAAAACTGTTTTTT.

With regard to this clone: The same CDR3 is also encoded by other DNA sequences in this sample. The rearrangement links TRBV7-9 to TRBJ1-1; D gene unclear. The CDR3 is made up of 13 amino acids. V gave up 1 base and J gave up 4 bases, with 7 bases separating them. CDR1 and CDR2 (germline): SEHNR, FQNEAQ (reference sequence). CDR3 sequence reads: CASSLVTGTEAFF. In DNA form, the CDR3 reads TGTGCCAGCAGCTTAGTAACCGGCACTGAAGCTTTCTTT. The whole variable domain, filled in from reference TRBV7-9 and TRBJ1-1, reads DTGVSQNPRHKITKRGQNVTFRCDPISEHNRLYWYRQTLGQGPEFLTYFQNEAQLEKSRLLSDRFSAERPKGSFSTLEIQRTEQGDSAMYLCASSLVTGTEAFFGQGTRLTVV.

With regard to this clone: Sequence at one end of the junction differs from germline and may be a read error. The rearrangement uses TRBV2 and TRBJ2-7; no clear D gene. From germline, CDR1 is SNHLY and CDR2 FYNNEI. The CDR3 loop spans 11 amino acids. The CDR3, as DNA: TGTGCCAGCCGTGAGAGTTACGAGCAGTACTTC. Translating it yields CASRESYEQYF.

The chain has TRBV7-9 and TRBJ1-1; possibly TRBD1 for D (5 bases). Trimming took off 3 bases at V and 1 base at J, with 15 bases between the two ends. This CDR3 comprises 16 residues. In germline, CDR1 is SEHNR, CDR2 FQNEAQ (reference sequence). Written as DNA, the CDR3 is TGTGCCAGCAGCTTGGGGACGGCAGGATGGAACACTGAAGCTTTCTTT. It is translated as CASSLGTAGWNTEAFF.